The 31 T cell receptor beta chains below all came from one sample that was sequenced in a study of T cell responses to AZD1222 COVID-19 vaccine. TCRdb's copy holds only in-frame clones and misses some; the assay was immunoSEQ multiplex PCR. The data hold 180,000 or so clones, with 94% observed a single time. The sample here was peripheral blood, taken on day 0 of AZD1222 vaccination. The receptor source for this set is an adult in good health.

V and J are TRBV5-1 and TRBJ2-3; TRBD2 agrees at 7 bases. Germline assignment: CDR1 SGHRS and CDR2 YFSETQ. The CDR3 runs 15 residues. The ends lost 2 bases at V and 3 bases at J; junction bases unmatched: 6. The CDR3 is CASSFGSGATDTQYF. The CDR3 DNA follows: TGCGCCAGCAGCTTTGGGAGCGGGGCGACAGATACGCAGTATTTT.

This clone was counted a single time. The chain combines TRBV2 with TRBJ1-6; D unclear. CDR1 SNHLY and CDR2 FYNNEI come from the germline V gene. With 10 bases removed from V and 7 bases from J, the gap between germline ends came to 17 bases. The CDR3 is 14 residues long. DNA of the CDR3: TGTGCCACCGGACTAAGGAAGGCAAATTCACCCCTCCACTTT. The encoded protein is CATGLRKANSPLHF.

The CDR3: CASALTRQNYGYTF. The CDR3 DNA follows: TGTGCCAGCGCCTTGACCCGACAGAACTATGGCTACACCTTC. The chain uses TRBV6-5 and TRBJ1-2; a weak D match, TRBD1 (5 bases). Germline V gene sequence: CDR1 MNHEY, CDR2 SVGAGI. The CDR3 is 14 residues long. With 8 bases removed from V and 2 bases from J, the gap between germline ends came to 15 bases.

This chain's CDR3 is CASSKYFGTSGSTSYNEQFF. DNA for the CDR3: TGTGCCAGCAGCAAATACTTCGGGACTAGCGGGAGTACTTCCTACAATGAGCAGTTCTTC. V is TRBV3-1 (or the pseudogene TRBV3-2) and J is TRBJ2-1; 14 bases are shared with TRBD2. Germline-derived CDR1 and CDR2 are LGHDT and YNNKEL (reference sequence). The CDR3 extends over 20 amino acids. V was pared by 5 bases and J by 1 base, with 13 bases of the junction left unmatched.

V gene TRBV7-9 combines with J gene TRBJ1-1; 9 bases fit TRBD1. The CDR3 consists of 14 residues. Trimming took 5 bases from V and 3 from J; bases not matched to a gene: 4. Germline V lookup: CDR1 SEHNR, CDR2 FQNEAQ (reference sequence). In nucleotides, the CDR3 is TGTGCCAGCAGCCCCTGGACAGGGGACACTGAAGCTTTCTTT. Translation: CASSPWTGDTEAFF. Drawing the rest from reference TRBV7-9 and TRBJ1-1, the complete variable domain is DTGVSQNPRHKITKRGQNVTFRCDPISEHNRLYWYRQTLGQGPEFLTYFQNEAQLEKSRLLSDRFSAERPKGSFSTLEIQRTEQGDSAMYLCASSPWTGDTEAFFGQGTRLTVV.

As DNA, the CDR3 is TGTGCCAGCATAAGGAATCCCTACGAGCAGTACTTC. Residues: CASIRNPYEQYF. The chain is built from TRBV6-5 and TRBJ2-7; no clear D. Trimming took 7 bases from V and 2 from J, leaving 9 bases between them. Looked up from germline, CDR1 is MNHEY and CDR2 is SVGAGI. This CDR3 has 12 residues.

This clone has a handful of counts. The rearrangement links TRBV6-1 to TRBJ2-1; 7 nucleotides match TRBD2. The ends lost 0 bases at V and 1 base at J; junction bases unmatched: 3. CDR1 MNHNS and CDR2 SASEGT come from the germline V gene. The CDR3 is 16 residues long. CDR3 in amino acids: CASSEAGLVSYNEQFF. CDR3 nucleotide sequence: TGTGCCAGCAGTGAAGCCGGACTAGTTTCCTACAATGAGCAGTTCTTC.

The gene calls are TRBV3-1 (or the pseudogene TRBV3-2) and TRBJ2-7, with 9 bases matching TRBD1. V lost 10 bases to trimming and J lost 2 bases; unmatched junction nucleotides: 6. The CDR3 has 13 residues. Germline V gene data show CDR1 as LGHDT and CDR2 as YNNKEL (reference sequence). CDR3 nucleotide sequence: TGTGCCACAAGACAGGGGGGAGCCTACGAGCAGTACTTC. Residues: CATRQGGAYEQYF.

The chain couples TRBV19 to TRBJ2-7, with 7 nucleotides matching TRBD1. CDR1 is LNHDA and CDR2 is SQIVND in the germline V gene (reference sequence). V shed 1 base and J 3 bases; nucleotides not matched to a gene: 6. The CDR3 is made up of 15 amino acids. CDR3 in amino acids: CASSIADRFGYEQYF. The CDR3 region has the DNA TGTGCCAGTAGTATAGCGGACAGGTTCGGCTACGAGCAGTACTTC.

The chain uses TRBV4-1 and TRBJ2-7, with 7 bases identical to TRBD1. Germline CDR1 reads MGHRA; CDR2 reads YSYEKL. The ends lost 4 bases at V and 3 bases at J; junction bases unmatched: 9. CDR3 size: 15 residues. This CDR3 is CASSLSTGPNYEQYF. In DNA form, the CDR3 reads TGCGCCAGCAGCCTCTCGACAGGGCCTAACTACGAGCAGTACTTC.

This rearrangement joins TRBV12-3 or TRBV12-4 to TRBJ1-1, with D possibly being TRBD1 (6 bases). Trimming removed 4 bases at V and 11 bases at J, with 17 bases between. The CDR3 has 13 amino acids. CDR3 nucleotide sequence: TGTGCCAGCAGTTCCCTTACGGGACAAGACGCTTTCTTT. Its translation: CASSSLTGQDAFF.

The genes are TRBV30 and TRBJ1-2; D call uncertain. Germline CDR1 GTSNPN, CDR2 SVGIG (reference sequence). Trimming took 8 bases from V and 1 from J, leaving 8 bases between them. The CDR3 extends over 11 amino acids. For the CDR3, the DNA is TGTGCCATCATATATAACTATGGCTACACCTTC. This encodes CAIIYNYGYTF.

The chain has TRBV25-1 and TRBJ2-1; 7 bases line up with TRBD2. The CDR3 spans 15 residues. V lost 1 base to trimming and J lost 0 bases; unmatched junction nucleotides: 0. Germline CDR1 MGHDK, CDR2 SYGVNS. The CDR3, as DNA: TGTGCCAGCAGTGAATGGGGGGGCTCCTACAATGAGCAGTTCTTC. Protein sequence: CASSEWGGSYNEQFF.

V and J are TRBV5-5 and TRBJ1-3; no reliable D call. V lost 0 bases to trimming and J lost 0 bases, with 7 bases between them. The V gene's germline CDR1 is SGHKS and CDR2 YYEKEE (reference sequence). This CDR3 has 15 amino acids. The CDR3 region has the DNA TGTGCCAGCAGCTTGGGCGGGCACTCTGGAAACACCATATATTTT. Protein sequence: CASSLGGHSGNTIYF. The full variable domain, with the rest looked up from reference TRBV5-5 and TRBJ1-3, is DAGVTQSPTHLIKTRGQQVTLRCSPISGHKSVSWYQQVLGQGPQFIFQYYEKEERGRGNFPDRFSARQFPNYSSELNVNALLLGDSALYLCASSLGGHSGNTIYFGEGSWLTVV.

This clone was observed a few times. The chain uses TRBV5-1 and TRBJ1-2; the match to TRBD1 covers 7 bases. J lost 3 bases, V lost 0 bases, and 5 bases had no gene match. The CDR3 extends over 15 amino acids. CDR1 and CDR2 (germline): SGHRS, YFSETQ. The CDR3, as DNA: TGCGCCAGCAGCTTGGAACAGGGGAGTTACTATGGCTACACCTTC. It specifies CASSLEQGSYYGYTF.

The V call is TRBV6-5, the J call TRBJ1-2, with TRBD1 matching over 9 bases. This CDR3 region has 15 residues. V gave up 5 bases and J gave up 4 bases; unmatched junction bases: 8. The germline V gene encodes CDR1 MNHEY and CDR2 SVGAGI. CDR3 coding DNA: TGTGCCAGCAGTCGCGAAGGGACAGGGCCCTATGGCTACACCTTC. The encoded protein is CASSREGTGPYGYTF.

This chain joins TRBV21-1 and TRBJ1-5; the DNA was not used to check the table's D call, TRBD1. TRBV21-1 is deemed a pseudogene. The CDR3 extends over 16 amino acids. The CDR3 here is CASRRQGKGKIQPQHF. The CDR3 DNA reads TGTGCCAGCAGGCGGCAGGGGAAGGGAAAAATTCAGCCCCAGCATTTT.

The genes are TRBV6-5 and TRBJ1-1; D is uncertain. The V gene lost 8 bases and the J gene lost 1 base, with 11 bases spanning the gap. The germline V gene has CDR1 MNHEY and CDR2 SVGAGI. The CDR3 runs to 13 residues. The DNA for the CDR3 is TGTGCCAGCGGACTCCAAGAGAACACTGAAGCTTTCTTT. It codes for CASGLQENTEAFF.

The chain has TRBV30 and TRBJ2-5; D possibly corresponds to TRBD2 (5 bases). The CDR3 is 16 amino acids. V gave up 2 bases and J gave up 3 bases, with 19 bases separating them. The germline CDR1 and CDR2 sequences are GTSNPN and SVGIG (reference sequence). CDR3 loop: CAWSIGISDREETQYF. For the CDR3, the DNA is TGTGCCTGGAGTATCGGGATATCCGATAGGGAAGAGACCCAGTACTTC.

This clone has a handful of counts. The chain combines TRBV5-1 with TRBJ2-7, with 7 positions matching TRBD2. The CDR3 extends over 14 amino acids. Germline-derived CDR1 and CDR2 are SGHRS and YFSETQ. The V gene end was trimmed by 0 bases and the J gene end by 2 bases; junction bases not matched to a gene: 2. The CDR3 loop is CASSLGGGTYEQYF. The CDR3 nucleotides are TGCGCCAGCAGCTTGGGCGGGGGAACCTACGAGCAGTACTTC.

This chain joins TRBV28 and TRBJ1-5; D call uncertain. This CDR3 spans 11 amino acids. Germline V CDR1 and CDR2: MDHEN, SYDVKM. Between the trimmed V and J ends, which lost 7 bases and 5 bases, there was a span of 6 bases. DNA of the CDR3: TGTGCCAGCATGAGGTATCAGCCCCAGCATTTT. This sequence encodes CASMRYQPQHF.

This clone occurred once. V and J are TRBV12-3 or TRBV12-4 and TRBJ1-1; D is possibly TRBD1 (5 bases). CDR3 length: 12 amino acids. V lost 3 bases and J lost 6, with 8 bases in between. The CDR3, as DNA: TGTGCCAGCAGTTTTTCAGGGTCTGAAGCTTTCTTT. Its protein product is CASSFSGSEAFF.

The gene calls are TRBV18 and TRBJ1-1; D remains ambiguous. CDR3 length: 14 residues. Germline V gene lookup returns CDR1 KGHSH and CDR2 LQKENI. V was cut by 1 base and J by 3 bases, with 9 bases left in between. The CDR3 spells CASSPQIGDTEAFF. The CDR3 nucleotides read TGTGCCAGCTCACCACAAATCGGAGACACTGAAGCTTTCTTT.

As DNA, the CDR3 is TGCGCCAGCAGCCCACGGGACCCGGGAAATGAGCAGTTCTTC. Its protein is CASSPRDPGNEQFF. The V and J genes are TRBV4-1 and TRBJ2-1, with D tentatively TRBD1 or TRBD2 (5 bases each). Germline CDR1 and CDR2: MGHRA and YSYEKL. The CDR3 length is 14 residues. Trimming took 4 bases from V and 7 from J, leaving 14 bases between them.

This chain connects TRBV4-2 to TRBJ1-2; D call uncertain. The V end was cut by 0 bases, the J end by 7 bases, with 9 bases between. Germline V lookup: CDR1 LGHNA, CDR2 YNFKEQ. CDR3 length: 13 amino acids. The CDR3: CASSQEKAAGYTF. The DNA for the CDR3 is TGTGCCAGCAGCCAAGAAAAGGCGGCTGGCTACACCTTC.

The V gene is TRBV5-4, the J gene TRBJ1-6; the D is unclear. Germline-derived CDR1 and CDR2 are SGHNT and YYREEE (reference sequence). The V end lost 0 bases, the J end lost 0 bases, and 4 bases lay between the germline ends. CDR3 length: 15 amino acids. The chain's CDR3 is CASSLEGSYNSPLHF. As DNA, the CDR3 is TGTGCCAGCAGCTTGGAGGGCTCCTATAATTCACCCCTCCACTTT.

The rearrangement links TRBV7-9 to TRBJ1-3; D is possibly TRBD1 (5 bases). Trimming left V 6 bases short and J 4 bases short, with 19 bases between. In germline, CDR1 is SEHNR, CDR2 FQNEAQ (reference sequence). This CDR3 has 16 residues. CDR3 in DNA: TGTGCCAGCAGTTCCCCTCCAGGGCAGGCCGGAAACACCATATATTTT. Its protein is CASSSPPGQAGNTIYF.

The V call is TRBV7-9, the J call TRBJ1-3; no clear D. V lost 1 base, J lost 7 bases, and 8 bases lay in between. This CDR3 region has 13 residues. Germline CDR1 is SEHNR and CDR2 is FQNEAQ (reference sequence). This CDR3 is CASSLEGPNTIYF. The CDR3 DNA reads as TGTGCCAGCAGCTTAGAAGGGCCGAACACCATATATTTT.

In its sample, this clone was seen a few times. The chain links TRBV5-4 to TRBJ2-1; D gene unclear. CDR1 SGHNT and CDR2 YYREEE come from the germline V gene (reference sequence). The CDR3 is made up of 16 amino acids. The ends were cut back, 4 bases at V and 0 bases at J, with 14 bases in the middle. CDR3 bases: TGTGCCAGCAGCGCAGCCTTAGGAAGCTCCTACAATGAGCAGTTCTTC. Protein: CASSAALGSSYNEQFF. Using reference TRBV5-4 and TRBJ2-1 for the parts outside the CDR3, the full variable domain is ETGVTQSPTHLIKTRGQQVTLRCSSQSGHNTVSWYQQALGQGPQFIFQYYREEENGRGNFPPRFSGLQFPNYSSELNVNALELDDSALYLCASSAALGSSYNEQFFGPGTRLTVL.

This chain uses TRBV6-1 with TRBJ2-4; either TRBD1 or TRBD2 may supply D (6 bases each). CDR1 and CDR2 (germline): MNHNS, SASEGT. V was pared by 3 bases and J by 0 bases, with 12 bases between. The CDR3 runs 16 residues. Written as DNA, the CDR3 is TGTGCCAGCAGTGACCTTAGGGGGGTAGCCAAAAACATTCAGTACTTC. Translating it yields CASSDLRGVAKNIQYF.

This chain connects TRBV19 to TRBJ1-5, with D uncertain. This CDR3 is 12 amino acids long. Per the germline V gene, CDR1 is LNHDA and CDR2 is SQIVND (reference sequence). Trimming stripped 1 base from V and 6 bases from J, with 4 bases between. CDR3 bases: TGTGCCAGTAGTATAGTAGGTCAGCCCCAGCATTTT. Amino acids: CASSIVGQPQHF. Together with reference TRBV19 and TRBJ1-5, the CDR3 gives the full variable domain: DGGITQSPKYLFRKEGQNVTLSCEQNLNHDAMYWYRQDPGQGLRLIYYSQIVNDFQKGDIAEGYSVSREKKESFPLTVTSAQKNPTAFYLCASSIVGQPQHFGDGTRLSIL.